These 10 T cell receptor beta chains came from one sample sequenced in a study of blood T cell repertoires in COVID-19. Sequencing used immunoSEQ multiplex PCR; TCRdb keeps in-frame clones, though not all of them. Of around 140,000 clones in the sample, more than 75% were seen once. Specimen: peripheral blood. The source is a man in his forties or fifties with active COVID-19.

J is TRBJ2-1 and V is TRBV7-8; 10 nucleotides line up with TRBD2. Germline CDR1 reads SGHVS; CDR2 reads FQNEAQ. With 3 bases clipped from V and 7 bases from J, the junction kept 6 bases outside the gene matches. The CDR3 runs to 15 residues. The CDR3 sequence: CASSLPGLARNEQFF. As DNA, the CDR3 is TGTGCCAGCAGCTTGCCGGGACTAGCGAGGAATGAGCAGTTCTTC.

The rearrangement links TRBV5-4 to TRBJ2-5, with 10 positions matching TRBD2. The germline CDR1 and CDR2 sequences are SGHNT and YYREEE (reference sequence). The V segment lost 4 bases and the J segment 4 bases; nucleotides outside the gene matches: 10. CDR3 length: 16 amino acids. The CDR3 bases are TGTGCCAGCAGCCGTTTAGGGACTAGCGAGGGAGAGACCCAGTACTTC. The encoded protein is CASSRLGTSEGETQYF.

V and J are TRBV7-2 and TRBJ2-3, with unresolved D. This CDR3 region has 14 residues. The V and J ends lost 5 bases and 10 bases respectively, with 19 bases between them. CDR1 and CDR2 from the germline V gene are SGHTA and FQGNSA. The chain's CDR3 is CASSETSPPGPQYF. CDR3 coding DNA: TGTGCCAGCAGCGAGACCAGCCCTCCTGGGCCGCAGTATTTT.

This chain uses TRBV2 with TRBJ2-4, with TRBD1 matching 8 bases. V gave up 8 bases and J gave up 6 bases; unmatched junction bases: 6. The CDR3 is 13 amino acids. CDR1 and CDR2 (germline): SNHLY, FYNNEI. This chain's CDR3 is CASGLDRVNIQYF. CDR3 in DNA: TGTGCCAGCGGACTGGACAGGGTAAACATTCAGTACTTC.

The chain uses TRBV6-5 and TRBJ1-1, with 7 bases matching TRBD1. This CDR3 comprises 11 residues. Trimming took 5 bases from V and 8 from J; bases not matched to a gene: 2. Germline assignment: CDR1 MNHEY and CDR2 SVGAGI. Here the CDR3 reads CASSRQGEAFF. CDR3 nucleotides: TGTGCCAGCAGTCGACAGGGAGAAGCTTTCTTT.

The chain couples TRBV2 to TRBJ1-2; 7 nucleotides line up with TRBD1. V shed 10 bases, J shed 4 bases, and the junction held 6 bases outside the gene matches. From germline, CDR1 is SNHLY and CDR2 FYNNEI. CDR3 size: 12 residues. CDR3 in amino acids: CATDRDRYGYTF. In nucleotides, the CDR3 is TGTGCCACAGACAGGGATCGCTATGGCTACACCTTC.

This sequence joins TRBV6-5 and TRBJ1-6; D perhaps matches TRBD1 (5 bases). CDR1 and CDR2 from the germline V gene are MNHEY and SVGAGI. V gave up 5 bases and J gave up 10 bases, with 15 bases separating them. There are 14 residues in the CDR3. CDR3 loop: CASSSRDSTSPLHF. The CDR3, as DNA: TGTGCCAGCAGTAGCCGGGACTCAACATCACCCCTCCACTTT.

This rearrangement joins TRBV5-1 to TRBJ2-3; the match to TRBD1 covers 9 bases. V was pared by 6 bases and J by 4 bases, with 9 bases of the junction left unmatched. The CDR3 runs 15 residues. Germline CDR1 SGHRS, CDR2 YFSETQ. CDR3 amino acids: CASIATGGGSDTQYF. CDR3 bases: TGCGCCAGCATCGCTACAGGGGGCGGGTCAGATACGCAGTATTTT.

Here the CDR3 DNA reads TGTGCCTGGAGTCAGGGGTCATTCTTATGGACCCAGTACTTC. It is translated as CAWSQGSFLWTQYF. The rearrangement links TRBV30 to TRBJ2-5; tentatively, D is TRBD1 (6 bases). Trimming cost V 2 bases and J 7 bases, with 17 bases left between them. The CDR3 contains 14 residues. Germline CDR1 and CDR2: GTSNPN and SVGIG (reference sequence).

The chain employs TRBV11-2 and TRBJ2-3, with TRBD2 identical over 7 bases. Germline V gene sequence: CDR1 SGHAT, CDR2 FQNNGV. V dropped 5 bases and J dropped 1; count of bases not matched to a gene: 18. This CDR3 contains 19 residues. CDR3 DNA sequence: TGTGCCAGCAGCCACCCTACACTAGCGAATAACCCCGGCACAGATACGCAGTATTTT. Amino acids: CASSHPTLANNPGTDTQYF.